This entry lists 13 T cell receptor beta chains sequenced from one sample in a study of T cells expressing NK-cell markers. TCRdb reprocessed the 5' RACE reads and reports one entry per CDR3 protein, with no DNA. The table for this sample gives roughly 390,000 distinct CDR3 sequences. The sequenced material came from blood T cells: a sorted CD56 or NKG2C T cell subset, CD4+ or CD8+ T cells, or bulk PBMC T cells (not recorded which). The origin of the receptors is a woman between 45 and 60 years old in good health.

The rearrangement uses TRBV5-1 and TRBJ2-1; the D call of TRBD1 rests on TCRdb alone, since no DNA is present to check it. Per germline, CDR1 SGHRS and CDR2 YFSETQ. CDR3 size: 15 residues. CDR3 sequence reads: CASSLIRDATQGQFF.

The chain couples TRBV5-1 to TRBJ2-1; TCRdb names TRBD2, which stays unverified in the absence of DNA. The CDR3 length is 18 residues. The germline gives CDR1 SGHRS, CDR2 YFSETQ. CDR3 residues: CASSLEASGRAAYNEQFF.

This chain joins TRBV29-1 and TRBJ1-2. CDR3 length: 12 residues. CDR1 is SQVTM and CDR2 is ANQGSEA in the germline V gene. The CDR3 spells CSVAEGASGYTF.

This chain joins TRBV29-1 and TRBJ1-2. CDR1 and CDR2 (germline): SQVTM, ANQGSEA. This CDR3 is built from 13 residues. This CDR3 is CSAPPSRPGGYTF.

The CDR3 protein is CAWSPPKTSYFYEQYF. The chain joins TRBV30 to TRBJ2-7. The CDR3 consists of 16 residues. Per the germline V gene, CDR1 is GTSNPN and CDR2 is SVGIG (reference sequence).

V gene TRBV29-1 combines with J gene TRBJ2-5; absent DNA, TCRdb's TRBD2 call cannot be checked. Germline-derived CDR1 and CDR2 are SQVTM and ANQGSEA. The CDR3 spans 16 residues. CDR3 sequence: CSVDSEREAYQETQYF.

CDR3: CASSRSGANQPQHF. The chain joins TRBV3-1 to TRBJ1-5; TCRdb names TRBD1, which stays unverified in the absence of DNA. Germline V gene data show CDR1 as LGHDT and CDR2 as YNNKEL (reference sequence). This CDR3 spans 14 amino acids.

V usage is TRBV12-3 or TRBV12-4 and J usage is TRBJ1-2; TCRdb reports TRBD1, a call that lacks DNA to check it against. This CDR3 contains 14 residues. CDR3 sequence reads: CATWLGEANYGYTF.

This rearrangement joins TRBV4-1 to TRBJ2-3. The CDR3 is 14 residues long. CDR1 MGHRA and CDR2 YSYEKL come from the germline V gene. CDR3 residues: CASSQARGHDTQYF.

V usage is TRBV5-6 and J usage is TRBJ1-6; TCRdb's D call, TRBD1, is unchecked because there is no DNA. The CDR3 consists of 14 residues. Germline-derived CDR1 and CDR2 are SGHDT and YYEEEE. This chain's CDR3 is CASSPEGGPSPLHF.

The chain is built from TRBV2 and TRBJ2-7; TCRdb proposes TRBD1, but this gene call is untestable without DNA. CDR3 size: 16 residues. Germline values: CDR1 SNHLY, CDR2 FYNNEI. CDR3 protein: CASSEVSGRGIHEQYF.

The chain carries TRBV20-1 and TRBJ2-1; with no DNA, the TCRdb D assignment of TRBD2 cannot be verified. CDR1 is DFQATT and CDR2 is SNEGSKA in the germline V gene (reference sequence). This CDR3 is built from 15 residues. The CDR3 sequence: CSVRRFTSQNNEQFF.

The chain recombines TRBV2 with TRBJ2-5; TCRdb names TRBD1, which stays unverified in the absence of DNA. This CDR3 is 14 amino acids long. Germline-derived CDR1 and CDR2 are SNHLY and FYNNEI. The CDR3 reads CASSEDGGRETQYF.